A single sample is the source of the 19 T cell receptor beta chains below, sequenced in a study of T-cell memory formation after mild COVID-19. TCRdb re-analysed the 5' RACE reads in MiXCR, keeping a single row per CDR3 protein. The sample carries roughly 620,000 distinct CDR3 sequences, around 17% recorded once. Sequencing was performed on PBMCs or a T cell subset sorted from them (not recorded which). Receptor source: an adult woman who had mild COVID-19 (a few samples of this study predate the infection). Cell type and time point are not known.

This clonotype appeared a few times. This chain joins TRBV4-3 and TRBJ2-1; weak D call: TRBD1 (6 bases). Trimming removed 6 bases from V and 8 bases from J, with 17 bases in between. This CDR3 is 14 amino acids long. Germline assignment: CDR1 LGHNA and CDR2 YSLEER. The CDR3: CASRVKQGFDEQFF. The CDR3 DNA reads as TGCGCCAGCAGAGTCAAACAGGGATTCGATGAGCAGTTCTTC.

In this sample, this clonotype turned up a few times. The chain joins TRBV5-6 to TRBJ2-7; TRBD1 agrees at 10 bases. Per germline, CDR1 SGHDT and CDR2 YYEEEE. Germline trimming cut 4 bases from V and 4 bases from J; bases unmatched to any gene: 5. The CDR3 has 14 residues. The CDR3 DNA reads TGTGCCAGCAGCGCCGGGACAGGGGTTTACGAGCAGTACTTC. This encodes CASSAGTGVYEQYF.

The chain uses TRBV20-1 and TRBJ1-2, with D possibly matching TRBD1 (5 bases). Trimming shortened V by 5 bases and J by 7 bases, and 8 bases separated the two germline ends. The CDR3 consists of 10 residues. The germline gives CDR1 DFQATT, CDR2 SNEGSKA (reference sequence). The chain's CDR3 is CSAWTSGYTF. For the CDR3, the DNA is TGCAGTGCTTGGACATCTGGCTACACCTTC.

The chain carries TRBV29-1 and TRBJ2-5; no clear D. Trimming cost V 2 bases and J 6 bases, with 19 bases left between them. CDR3 size: 15 residues. Germline CDR1 SQVTM, CDR2 ANQGSEA. For the CDR3, the DNA is TGCAGCGTTGAATGGCTAGTTCGCCCCGGGCAGACCCAGTACTTC. Its translation: CSVEWLVRPGQTQYF.

The CDR3 DNA sequence: TGTGCCAGCAGTCGAACAACGGGACTAGCGGGACGCGAGCAGTACTTC. This encodes CASSRTTGLAGREQYF. The chain recombines TRBV28 with TRBJ2-7, with 13 bases aligning to TRBD2. This CDR3 has 16 residues. V was clipped by 5 bases and J by 6 bases; unmatched bases: 10. CDR1 MDHEN and CDR2 SYDVKM come from the germline V gene.

This clonotype turned up a few times. In nucleotides, the CDR3 is TGTGCCAGCAGCTCGCAGGGGTCGGCGGGCAATCAGCCCCAGCATTTT. Protein sequence: CASSSQGSAGNQPQHF. The J gene is TRBJ1-5, the V gene TRBV7-8; the D gene is possibly TRBD1 (6 bases). V lost 4 bases, J lost 2 bases, and 15 bases lay in between. This CDR3 contains 16 residues. CDR1 is SGHVS and CDR2 is FQNEAQ in the germline V gene. The complete variable domain, with remaining parts taken from reference TRBV7-8 and TRBJ1-5, reads GAGVSQSPRYKVAKRGQDVALRCDPISGHVSLFWYQQALGQGPEFLTYFQNEAQLDKSGLPSDRFFAERPEGSVSTLKIQRTQQEDSAVYLCASSSQGSAGNQPQHFGDGTRLSIL.

The chain links TRBV5-1 to TRBJ2-2, with 8 bases matching TRBD1. With 3 bases clipped from V and 7 bases from J, the junction kept 5 bases outside the gene matches. The length of the CDR3 is 14 residues. CDR1 is SGHRS and CDR2 is YFSETQ in the germline V gene. The CDR3 here is CASSSGQGGGELFF. The CDR3 DNA is TGCGCCAGCAGCTCCGGACAGGGTGGCGGGGAGCTGTTTTTT. Drawing the rest from reference TRBV5-1 and TRBJ2-2, the complete variable domain is KAGVTQTPRYLIKTRGQQVTLSCSPISGHRSVSWYQQTPGQGLQFLFEYFSETQRNKGNFPGRFSGRQFSNSRSEMNVSTLELGDSALYLCASSSGQGGGELFFGEGSRLTVL.

The V and J genes are TRBV7-9 and TRBJ2-1, with TRBD2 identical over 10 bases. V lost 6 bases to trimming and J lost 4 bases; unmatched junction nucleotides: 6. Germline lookup yields CDR1 SEHNR and CDR2 FQNEAQ (reference sequence). The length of the CDR3 is 15 residues. The CDR3 DNA reads as TGTGCCAGCAGACATGGACTAGCGGCTTACAATGAGCAGTTCTTC. Protein product: CASRHGLAAYNEQFF.

This clonotype was detected a few times. The rearrangement links TRBV20-1 to TRBJ1-1, with D perhaps TRBD1 (5 bases). The CDR3 covers 17 residues. V lost 0 bases, J lost 1 base, and 18 bases lay in between. Germline V gives CDR1 DFQATT, CDR2 SNEGSKA (reference sequence). The DNA of the CDR3 is TGCAGTGCTAGAGATCGGCGCAGGGCCTGGGAGAACACTGAAGCTTTCTTT. Its translation is CSARDRRRAWENTEAFF.

This clonotype came up a few times. The chain has TRBV5-1 and TRBJ2-1; 7 bases fit TRBD1. The CDR3 contains 11 residues. V dropped 2 bases and J dropped 13; count of bases not matched to a gene: 3. Germline V CDR1 and CDR2: SGHRS, YFSETQ. This CDR3 is CASSLRDSQFF. The CDR3 DNA reads as TGCGCCAGCAGCTTAAGGGACAGTCAGTTCTTC.

The V and J genes are TRBV20-1 and TRBJ1-5, with TRBD1 matching 7 bases. Germline CDR1 reads DFQATT; CDR2 reads SNEGSKA (reference sequence). The CDR3 has 14 residues. V lost 5 bases, J lost 2 bases, and 6 bases stayed unmatched. The CDR3 nucleotides are TGCAGTGCTCGACAGGGTAAGGGCAATCAGCCCCAGCATTTT. This sequence encodes CSARQGKGNQPQHF.

The chain links TRBV6-5 to TRBJ2-1, with 8 bases that match TRBD2. The CDR3 has 15 residues. Looked up from germline, CDR1 is MNHEY and CDR2 is SVGAGI. V lost 2 bases to trimming and J lost 6 bases; unmatched junction nucleotides: 6. CDR3 residues: CASSYGRGLVNEQFF. The CDR3 nucleotides are TGTGCCAGCAGTTACGGAAGGGGACTAGTCAATGAGCAGTTCTTC.

J is TRBJ1-4 and V is TRBV19, with 10 bases identical to TRBD1. The germline CDR1 and CDR2 sequences are LNHDA and SQIVND (reference sequence). This CDR3 has 15 amino acids. J lost 6 bases, V lost 7 bases, and 8 bases had no gene match. The CDR3 protein is CASTSLTGGDEKLFF. CDR3 in DNA: TGTGCCAGTACCTCCCTGACAGGGGGCGATGAAAAACTGTTTTTT.

The table lists this clonotype with a few counts. The chain employs TRBV24-1 and TRBJ2-1; perhaps D is TRBD1 or TRBD2 (6 bases each). Germline-derived CDR1 and CDR2 are KGHDR and SFDVKD. Trimming stripped 4 bases from V and 0 bases from J, with 15 bases between. This CDR3 has 17 residues. As DNA, the CDR3 is TGTGCCACCAGTGACCTCGGGGGCTCGGGCTCCTACAATGAGCAGTTCTTC. It yields the protein CATSDLGGSGSYNEQFF.

This clonotype was seen ten or more times. The chain is built from TRBV7-3 and TRBJ2-1; perhaps TRBD2 as D (6 bases). This CDR3 region has 16 residues. V was shortened by 3 bases and J by 6 bases, with 18 bases between the two germline ends. From germline, CDR1 is SGHTA and CDR2 FQGTGA. As DNA, the CDR3 is TGTGCCAGCAGCTTGGCGGGGACTTCCGGGTCCAATGAGCAGTTCTTC. Translating it yields CASSLAGTSGSNEQFF. Full variable domain (remainder filled in from reference TRBV7-3 and TRBJ2-1): GAGVSQTPSNKVTEKGKYVELRCDPISGHTALYWYRQSLGQGPEFLIYFQGTGAADDSGLPNDRFFAVRPEGSVSTLKIQRTERGDSAVYLCASSLAGTSGSNEQFFGPGTRLTVL.

V usage is TRBV10-2 and J usage is TRBJ2-1; TRBD2 might be the D (6 bases). This CDR3 is 15 amino acids long. V lost 2 bases, J lost 0 bases, and 8 bases lay in between. CDR1 WSHSY and CDR2 SAAADI come from the germline V gene. The CDR3 is CASSERGSSYNEQFF. The CDR3 region has the DNA TGCGCCAGCAGTGAGCGGGGGAGCTCCTACAATGAGCAGTTCTTC.

The chain has TRBV18 and TRBJ2-3; no clear D. Trimming cost V 0 bases and J 2 bases, with 12 bases left between them. Germline CDR1 KGHSH, CDR2 LQKENI. The CDR3 runs 16 residues. CDR3 nucleotide sequence: TGTGCCAGCTCACCACCGATGATGTATGCCACAGATACGCAGTATTTT. Translated: CASSPPMMYATDTQYF.

The chain carries TRBV29-1 and TRBJ1-5; no definite D call. This CDR3 region has 15 residues. Trimming pared 4 bases from V and 4 bases from J, leaving 17 bases between. Germline V lookup: CDR1 SQVTM, CDR2 ANQGSEA. The CDR3 spells CSVVFSPAGNQPQHF. The CDR3 DNA sequence: TGCAGCGTTGTTTTTTCCCCCGCAGGAAATCAGCCCCAGCATTTT.

The chain joins TRBV30 to TRBJ2-7; tentatively, D is TRBD1 or TRBD2 (7 bases each). CDR3 size: 13 residues. With 2 bases removed from V and 1 base from J, the gap between germline ends came to 9 bases. Germline V gene sequence: CDR1 GTSNPN, CDR2 SVGIG (reference sequence). The CDR3 region is CAWSQGGSYEQYF. The CDR3 DNA follows: TGTGCCTGGAGTCAGGGGGGGTCCTACGAGCAGTACTTC.